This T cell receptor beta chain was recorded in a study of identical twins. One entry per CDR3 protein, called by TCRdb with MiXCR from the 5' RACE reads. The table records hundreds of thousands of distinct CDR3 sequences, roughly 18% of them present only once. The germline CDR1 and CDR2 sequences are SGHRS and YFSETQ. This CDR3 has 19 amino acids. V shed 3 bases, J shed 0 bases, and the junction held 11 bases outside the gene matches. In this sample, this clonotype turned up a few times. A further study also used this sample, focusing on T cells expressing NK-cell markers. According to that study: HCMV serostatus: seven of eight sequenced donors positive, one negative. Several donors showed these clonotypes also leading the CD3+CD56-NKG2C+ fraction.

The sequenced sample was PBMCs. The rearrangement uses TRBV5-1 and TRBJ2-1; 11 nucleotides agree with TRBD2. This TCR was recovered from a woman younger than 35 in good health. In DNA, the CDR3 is TGCGCCAGCAGCTCCCCGGGACTAGCGGAGTCAAGCTCCTACAATGAGCAGTTCTTC. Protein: CASSSPGLAESSSYNEQFF.